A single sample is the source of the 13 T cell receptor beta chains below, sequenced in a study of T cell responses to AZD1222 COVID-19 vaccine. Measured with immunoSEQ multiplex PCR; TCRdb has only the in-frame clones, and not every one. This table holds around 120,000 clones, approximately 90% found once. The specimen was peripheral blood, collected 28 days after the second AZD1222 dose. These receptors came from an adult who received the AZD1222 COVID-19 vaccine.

In DNA form, the CDR3 reads TGTGCCAGCAGCGTAAGCCTAGGGCAGACAATTCGGGGGGTAAGCACAGATACGCAGTATTTT. Translating gives CASSVSLGQTIRGVSTDTQYF. The chain employs TRBV9 and TRBJ2-3, with 7 bases aligning to TRBD2. The junction had 20 bases not matched to a gene; V was cut back by 1 base and J by 0 bases. The V gene's germline CDR1 is SGDLS and CDR2 YYNGEE. This CDR3 is built from 21 residues.

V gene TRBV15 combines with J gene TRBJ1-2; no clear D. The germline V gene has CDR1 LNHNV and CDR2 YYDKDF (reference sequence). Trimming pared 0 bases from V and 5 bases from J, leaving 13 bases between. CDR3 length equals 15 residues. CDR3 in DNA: TGTGCCACCAGCAGAGATCTGGCCAGGAGTTATGGCTACACCTTC. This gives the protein CATSRDLARSYGYTF. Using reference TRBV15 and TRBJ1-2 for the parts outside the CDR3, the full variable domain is DAMVIQNPRYQVTQFGKPVTLSCSQTLNHNVMYWYQQKSSQAPKLLFHYYDKDFNNEADTPDNFQSRRPNTSFCFLDIRSPGLGDTAMYLCATSRDLARSYGYTFGSGTRLTVV.

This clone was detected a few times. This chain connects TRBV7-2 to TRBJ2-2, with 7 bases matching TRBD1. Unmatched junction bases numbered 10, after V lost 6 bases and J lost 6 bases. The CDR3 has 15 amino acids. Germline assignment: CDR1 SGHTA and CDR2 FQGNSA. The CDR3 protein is CASSWTGDFAGELFF. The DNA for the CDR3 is TGTGCCAGCAGTTGGACAGGCGATTTCGCCGGGGAGCTGTTTTTT.

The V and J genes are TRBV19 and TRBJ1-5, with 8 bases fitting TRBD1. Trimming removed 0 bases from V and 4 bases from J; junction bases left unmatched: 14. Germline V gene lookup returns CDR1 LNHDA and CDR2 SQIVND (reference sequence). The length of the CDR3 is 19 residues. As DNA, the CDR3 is TGTGCCAGTAGTATAGATAAAGGGCGAAGGGACAGGTATAATCAGCCCCAGCATTTT. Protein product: CASSIDKGRRDRYNQPQHF.

The CDR3 is CASSQEIGQGDTEAFF. The CDR3 nucleotides read TGTGCCAGCAGCCAAGAAATTGGACAGGGGGACACTGAAGCTTTCTTT. This chain uses TRBV3-1 (or the pseudogene TRBV3-2) with TRBJ1-1; TRBD1 matches at 10 bases. The V segment lost 0 bases and the J segment 3 bases; nucleotides outside the gene matches: 4. This CDR3 contains 16 residues. Germline V gene lookup returns CDR1 LGHDT and CDR2 YNNKEL (reference sequence).

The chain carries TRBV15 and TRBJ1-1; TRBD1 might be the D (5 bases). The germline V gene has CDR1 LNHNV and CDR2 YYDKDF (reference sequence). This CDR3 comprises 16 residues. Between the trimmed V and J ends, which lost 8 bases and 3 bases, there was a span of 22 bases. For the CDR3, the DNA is TGTGCCACCTCCGATGCGGTAAGGGGAAGAGACACTGAAGCTTTCTTT. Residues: CATSDAVRGRDTEAFF. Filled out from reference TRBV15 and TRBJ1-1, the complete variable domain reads DAMVIQNPRYQVTQFGKPVTLSCSQTLNHNVMYWYQQKSSQAPKLLFHYYDKDFNNEADTPDNFQSRRPNTSFCFLDIRSPGLGDTAMYLCATSDAVRGRDTEAFFGQGTRLTVV.

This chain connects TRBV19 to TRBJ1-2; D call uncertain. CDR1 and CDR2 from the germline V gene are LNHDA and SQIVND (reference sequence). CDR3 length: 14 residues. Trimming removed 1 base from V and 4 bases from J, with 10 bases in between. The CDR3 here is CASSIGGIVYGYTF. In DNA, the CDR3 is TGTGCCAGTAGTATAGGAGGGATTGTCTATGGCTACACCTTC.

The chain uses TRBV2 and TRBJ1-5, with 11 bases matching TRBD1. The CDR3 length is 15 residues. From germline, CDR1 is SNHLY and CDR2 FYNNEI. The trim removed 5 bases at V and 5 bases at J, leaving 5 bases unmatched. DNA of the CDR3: TGTGCCAGCAGTCGGGACAGGGGGTTCGATCAGCCCCAGCATTTT. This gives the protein CASSRDRGFDQPQHF.

The DNA of the CDR3 is TGTGCCAGCAGATTCGGCTATGGCTACACCTTC. Translation gives CASRFGYGYTF. The chain joins TRBV5-6 to TRBJ1-2; no clear D gene. The germline V gene encodes CDR1 SGHDT and CDR2 YYEEEE. The CDR3 spans 11 residues. V lost 5 bases to trimming and J lost 4 bases, with 6 bases between them. The whole variable domain, remainder taken from reference TRBV5-6 and TRBJ1-2, is DAGVTQSPTHLIKTRGQQVTLRCSPKSGHDTVSWYQQALGQGPQFIFQYYEEEERQRGNFPDRFSGHQFPNYSSELNVNALLLGDSALYLCASRFGYGYTFGSGTRLTVV.

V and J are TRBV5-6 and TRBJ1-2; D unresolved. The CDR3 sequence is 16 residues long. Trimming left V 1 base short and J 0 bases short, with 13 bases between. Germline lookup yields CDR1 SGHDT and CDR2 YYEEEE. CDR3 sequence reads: CASSLFGVLANYGYTF. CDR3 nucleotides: TGTGCCAGCAGCTTGTTCGGGGTCCTAGCTAACTATGGCTACACCTTC. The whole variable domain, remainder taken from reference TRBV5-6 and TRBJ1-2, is DAGVTQSPTHLIKTRGQQVTLRCSPKSGHDTVSWYQQALGQGPQFIFQYYEEEERQRGNFPDRFSGHQFPNYSSELNVNALLLGDSALYLCASSLFGVLANYGYTFGSGTRLTVV.

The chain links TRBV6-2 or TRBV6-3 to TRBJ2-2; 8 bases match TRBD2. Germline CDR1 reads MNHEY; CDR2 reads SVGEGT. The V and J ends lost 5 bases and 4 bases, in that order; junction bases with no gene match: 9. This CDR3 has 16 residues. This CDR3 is CASSILGGASTGELFF. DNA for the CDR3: TGTGCCAGCAGTATACTCGGGGGGGCGAGCACCGGGGAGCTGTTTTTT.

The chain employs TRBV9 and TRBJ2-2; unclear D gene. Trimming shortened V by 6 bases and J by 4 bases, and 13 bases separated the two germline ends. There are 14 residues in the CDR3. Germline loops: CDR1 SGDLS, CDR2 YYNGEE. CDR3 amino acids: CASTGRLGTGELFF. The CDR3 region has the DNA TGTGCCAGCACGGGTAGGCTTGGCACCGGGGAGCTGTTTTTT.

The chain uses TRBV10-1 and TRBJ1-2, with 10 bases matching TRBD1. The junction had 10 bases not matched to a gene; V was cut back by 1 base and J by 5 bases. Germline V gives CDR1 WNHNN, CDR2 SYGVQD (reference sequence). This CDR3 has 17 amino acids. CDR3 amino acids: CASSEWRWGQGPYGYTF. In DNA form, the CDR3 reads TGCGCCAGCAGTGAGTGGCGGTGGGGACAGGGGCCTTATGGCTACACCTTC.